The 13 T cell receptor beta chains below come from one sample, sequenced in a study of control samples from healthy donors and cancer patients. The protocol was immunoSEQ multiplex PCR, while the TCRdb copy is restricted to in-frame clones and leaves out a portion. Of 15,000 or so clones in the sample, over 80% were seen once. Sequenced material: PBMCs. These receptors originate from a woman in her 70s with colorectal cancer.

The chain links TRBV27 to TRBJ1-4, with a tentative D call TRBD1 (5 bases). Germline V gives CDR1 MNHEY, CDR2 SMNVEV (reference sequence). The CDR3 is made up of 13 amino acids. V gave up 6 bases and J gave up 11 bases, with 16 bases separating them. DNA of the CDR3: TGTGCCAGCAGCCCCCAATTTGCAGGGAAACTGTTTTTT. Residues: CASSPQFAGKLFF.

This chain joins TRBV6-1 and TRBJ1-6, with 9 positions matching TRBD1. Germline-derived CDR1 and CDR2 are MNHNS and SASEGT. This CDR3 region has 17 residues. Trimming cost V 4 bases and J 1 base; bases outside gene matches: 5. The CDR3: CASSGGQGQSYNSPLHF. The CDR3 DNA is TGTGCCAGCAGTGGGGGACAGGGACAATCCTATAATTCACCCCTCCACTTT.

This clone was seen once. The V call is TRBV2, the J call TRBJ2-1; perhaps D is TRBD1 or TRBD2 (5 bases each). Germline V lookup: CDR1 SNHLY, CDR2 FYNNEI. This CDR3 is built from 14 residues. Trimming pared 6 bases from V and 2 bases from J, leaving 11 bases between. The CDR3, as DNA: TGTGCCAGCAGCCCTCGGGGCACCTACAATGAGCAGTTCTTC. Amino acid sequence: CASSPRGTYNEQFF.

The V call is TRBV25-1, the J call TRBJ1-6; D remains unclear. This CDR3 has 14 residues. V lost 4 bases and J 10 bases, leaving 14 bases between the germline ends. Germline V gene sequence: CDR1 MGHDK, CDR2 SYGVNS. The CDR3 bases are TGTGCCAGCAGTGGGGCCGGGAAGGGATCACCCCTCCACTTT. It is translated as CASSGAGKGSPLHF.

This rearrangement joins TRBV24-1 to TRBJ2-3, with 7 bases that match TRBD2. CDR1 is KGHDR, CDR2 SFDVKD, per germline. The trim removed 0 bases at V and 4 bases at J, leaving 3 bases unmatched. The CDR3 is 15 amino acids. The CDR3 DNA reads TGTGCCACCAGTGATTTGCGGGGGGACTCAGATACGCAGTATTTT. Translating gives CATSDLRGDSDTQYF.

The sample holds a few counts of this clone. CDR3 residues: CATRQTGRGYEQYF. In DNA, the CDR3 is TGTGCCACCAGGCAGACAGGGAGAGGCTACGAGCAGTACTTC. V usage is TRBV15 and J usage is TRBJ2-7; 7 nucleotides line up with TRBD1. The CDR3 spans 14 residues. Germline V gene sequence: CDR1 LNHNV, CDR2 YYDKDF (reference sequence). V lost 6 bases, J lost 3 bases, and 8 bases stayed unmatched.

V gene TRBV20-1 combines with J gene TRBJ2-7, with D hard to call. The CDR3 is 11 residues long. Trimming shortened V by 6 bases and J by 6 bases, and 12 bases separated the two germline ends. Germline values: CDR1 DFQATT, CDR2 SNEGSKA (reference sequence). This CDR3 is CSATPYSEQYF. In nucleotides, the CDR3 is TGCAGTGCAACCCCGTACAGCGAGCAGTACTTC.

This clone showed up just a few times. V usage is TRBV3-1 (or the pseudogene TRBV3-2) and J usage is TRBJ2-3; D is unclear. The CDR3 loop spans 16 amino acids. Trimming took off 0 bases at V and 4 bases at J, with 14 bases between the two ends. Germline CDR1 LGHDT, CDR2 YNNKEL (reference sequence). The CDR3 region is CASSQDPILRADTQYF. In DNA form, the CDR3 reads TGTGCCAGCAGCCAAGATCCAATATTACGGGCAGATACGCAGTATTTT.

V and J are TRBV24-1 and TRBJ1-1, with D maybe TRBD1 (5 bases). CDR1 and CDR2 (germline): KGHDR, SFDVKD. Trimming stripped 8 bases from V and 10 bases from J, with 16 bases between. The CDR3 spans 12 residues. CDR3 nucleotides: TGTGCCACCATGGACACCGTCGGAGGAGCTTTCTTT. Its translation is CATMDTVGGAFF.

This clone has just one count. The rearrangement links TRBV11-3 to TRBJ2-1, with a weak D call TRBD1 (5 bases). This CDR3 is 12 amino acids long. V shed 5 bases and J shed 9 bases, with 11 bases lying between them. CDR1 is SGHNT and CDR2 is YENEEA in the germline V gene. CDR3 DNA: TGTGCCAGCAGCCCTGGGGCAGGTGAGCAGTTCTTC. Protein: CASSPGAGEQFF.

The chain carries TRBV6-5 and TRBJ2-5; D call uncertain. This CDR3 comprises 14 residues. V lost 6 bases and J 4 bases, leaving 15 bases between the germline ends. Germline values: CDR1 MNHEY, CDR2 SVGAGI. The DNA for the CDR3 is TGTGCCAGCAGCCCCGGTCACGTTGGAGAGACCCAGTACTTC. Protein: CASSPGHVGETQYF.

This rearrangement joins TRBV3-1 (or the pseudogene TRBV3-2) to TRBJ1-4, with no clear D. Germline V gene data show CDR1 as LGHDT and CDR2 as YNNKEL (reference sequence). The CDR3 contains 19 residues. V was shortened by 0 bases and J by 0 bases, with 17 bases between the two germline ends. CDR3: CASSQERRQEYATNEKLFF. CDR3 DNA sequence: TGTGCCAGCAGCCAAGAAAGACGGCAGGAGTACGCAACTAATGAAAAACTGTTTTTT.

The genes are TRBV27 and TRBJ1-2, with TRBD1 matching over 11 bases. Unmatched junction bases numbered 10, after V lost 3 bases and J lost 1 base. The CDR3 spans 18 residues. Germline values: CDR1 MNHEY, CDR2 SMNVEV (reference sequence). This CDR3 reads CASSFLGVGTGGNYGYTF. CDR3 bases: TGTGCCAGCAGTTTTTTGGGTGTTGGGACAGGGGGTAACTATGGCTACACCTTC.